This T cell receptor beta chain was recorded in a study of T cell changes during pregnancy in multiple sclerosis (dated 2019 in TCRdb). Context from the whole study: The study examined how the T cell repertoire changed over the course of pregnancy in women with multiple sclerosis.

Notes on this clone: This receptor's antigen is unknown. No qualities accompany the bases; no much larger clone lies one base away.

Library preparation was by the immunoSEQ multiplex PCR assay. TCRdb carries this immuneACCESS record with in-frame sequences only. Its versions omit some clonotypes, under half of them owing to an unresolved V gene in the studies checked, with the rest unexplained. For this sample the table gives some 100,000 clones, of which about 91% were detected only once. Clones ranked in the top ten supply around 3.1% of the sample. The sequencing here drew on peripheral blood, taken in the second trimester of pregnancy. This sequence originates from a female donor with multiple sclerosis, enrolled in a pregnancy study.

The CDR3 reads as follows: CAISPQGPETQYF. The nucleotide sequence reads TGTGCCATCAGCCCCCAGGGGCCCGAGACCCAGTACTTC. The chain is made from TRBV10-3 and TRBJ2-5; perhaps TRBD1 is the D gene, with 6 bases matching. The CDR3 holds 13 amino acids from the cysteine to the phenylalanine. Of the read, only the CDR3 DNA is kept; its 39 bases are in frame from base 1. For CDR1 and CDR2, the germline V gene lists ENHRY and SYGVKD. V loses 6 bases, J loses 5 bases, and the germline ends lie 13 bases apart.